This TCR beta chain was sequenced in a study of T cells in localized non-small cell lung cancer. Notes on the study in general: Adjacent lung tissue had a median roughly 52 of the top 100 clones found in the tumor. Uninvolved nearby lung showed the greatest T cell clonality, exceeding that found in tumor. Among blood samples, higher T cell density accompanied longer overall survival. One tumor region alone was sequenced, and heterogeneity therefore remains possible.

Assay: immunoSEQ multiplex PCR; the TCRdb copy retains only in-frame clones and omits some. The sample has 23,000 or so clones; 70% to 90% are singletons. As concerns this clone: Its antigen is still unknown.

Per the germline V gene, CDR1 is MNHNS and CDR2 is SASEGT. The V segment lost 7 bases and the J segment 0 bases; nucleotides outside the gene matches: 6. This CDR3 region has 15 residues. This specimen consisted of peripheral blood, obtained before any cancer treatment. The chain employs TRBV6-1 and TRBJ1-1; TRBD1 matches 9 bases. This sequence originates from a woman aged 35-70 years with stage I lung adenocarcinoma. In DNA form, the CDR3 reads TGTGCCAGCACTCCGACAGGGGGATTGAACACTGAAGCTTTCTTT. This sequence encodes CASTPTGGLNTEAFF.